These T cell receptor beta chains were read from a single sample in a study of vaccination and CD4 T cells after COVID-19. One entry per CDR3 protein, called by TCRdb with MiXCR from the PCR reads. The data show around 5,000 distinct CDR3 sequences, 35% to 45% seen once. Antigens of these TCRs are unknown. What was sequenced was CD4+ T cells from blood, cultured in vitro. The receptors stem from a human donor in good health. CDR3s leave out the opening cysteine and the closing phenylalanine or tryptophan. Fields, in order: V gene, J gene, CDR3 protein.

V gene: TRBV12-3/TRBV12-4; J gene: TRBJ1-5; CDR3 protein: ASRYSNQPQH
V gene: TRBV27; J gene: TRBJ2-7; CDR3 protein: ASSLDRSYEQY
V gene: TRBV20-1; J gene: TRBJ2-1; CDR3 protein: SAREPAGRVLDEQF
V gene: TRBV7-8; J gene: TRBJ2-5; CDR3 protein: ASSLGSSVRYETQY
V gene: TRBV7-9; J gene: TRBJ2-7; CDR3 protein: ASSAWDIRDEQY
V gene: TRBV4-3; J gene: TRBJ1-2; CDR3 protein: ASSQDWGPYGYT
V gene: TRBV28; J gene: TRBJ1-1; CDR3 protein: ASSFGRGEAF
V gene: TRBV6-1; J gene: TRBJ2-5; CDR3 protein: ASSRRMGTDETQY
V gene: TRBV28; J gene: TRBJ2-1; CDR3 protein: ATSVGTDYNEQF
V gene: TRBV4-3; J gene: TRBJ2-7; CDR3 protein: ASSPGGRDREAYEQY
V gene: TRBV9; J gene: TRBJ2-3; CDR3 protein: ASSLGTPGTDTQY
V gene: TRBV19; J gene: TRBJ2-5; CDR3 protein: ASRLRGLDETQY
V gene: TRBV19; J gene: TRBJ2-7; CDR3 protein: ASSDRDSFEQY
V gene: TRBV6-1; J gene: TRBJ1-6; CDR3 protein: ASRPGFNSPLH
V gene: TRBV15; J gene: TRBJ1-6; CDR3 protein: ATSRGFGSPLH
V gene: TRBV11-2; J gene: TRBJ1-2; CDR3 protein: ASSLDGLGAT
V gene: TRBV6-1; J gene: TRBJ2-7; CDR3 protein: ASRSSGGSYEQY
V gene: TRBV19; J gene: TRBJ1-5; CDR3 protein: ASSTDRLAPQH
V gene: TRBV4-3; J gene: TRBJ2-2; CDR3 protein: ASSHPNRGTNTGELF
V gene: TRBV12-3/TRBV12-4; J gene: TRBJ2-5; CDR3 protein: ASSLVGWETQY
V gene: TRBV20-1; J gene: TRBJ2-7; CDR3 protein: SAREGGSSYEQY
V gene: TRBV23-1; J gene: TRBJ2-3; CDR3 protein: ASSLRRDRGIDTQY
V gene: TRBV5-1; J gene: TRBJ1-2; CDR3 protein: ASSLDLGGGRYGYT
V gene: TRBV10-3; J gene: TRBJ2-7; CDR3 protein: AISAILGYEQY
V gene: TRBV6-5; J gene: TRBJ2-7; CDR3 protein: ASSSLAEQY
V gene: TRBV5-1; J gene: TRBJ2-7; CDR3 protein: ASNAGSFSYEQY
V gene: TRBV12-3/TRBV12-4; J gene: TRBJ2-1; CDR3 protein: ASSSVTRTRNEQF
V gene: TRBV6-2/TRBV6-3; J gene: TRBJ2-5; CDR3 protein: ASSHPSGGVFRETQY
V gene: TRBV10-3; J gene: TRBJ2-1; CDR3 protein: AISEPAGSYNEQF
V gene: TRBV30; J gene: TRBJ2-6; CDR3 protein: AWSRDRATSGANVLT
V gene: TRBV19; J gene: TRBJ2-7; CDR3 protein: ASSQGLVLGEQY
V gene: TRBV7-2; J gene: TRBJ1-2; CDR3 protein: ASSSDRRMGYT
V gene: TRBV6-1; J gene: TRBJ1-2; CDR3 protein: ASRDGTATYGYT
V gene: TRBV6-2/TRBV6-3; J gene: TRBJ1-1; CDR3 protein: ASTGRIEAF
V gene: TRBV27; J gene: TRBJ1-1; CDR3 protein: ASSLSPMGMNTEAF
V gene: TRBV7-2; J gene: TRBJ2-1; CDR3 protein: ASSLVYEQF
V gene: TRBV6-2/TRBV6-3; J gene: TRBJ2-3; CDR3 protein: ASTPTGTDTQY
V gene: TRBV6-1; J gene: TRBJ2-7; CDR3 protein: ASAVGPYEQY
V gene: TRBV7-9; J gene: TRBJ2-5; CDR3 protein: ASSTDRGQAVIGTQY
V gene: TRBV24-1; J gene: TRBJ2-7; CDR3 protein: ATWDGKSYEQY
V gene: TRBV27; J gene: TRBJ1-2; CDR3 protein: ASSLYPGQGSGYT
V gene: TRBV20-1; J gene: TRBJ1-1; CDR3 protein: STGRNVFEAF
V gene: TRBV6-1; J gene: TRBJ1-2; CDR3 protein: ASSLSDGPFAGYT
V gene: TRBV6-2/TRBV6-3; J gene: TRBJ2-7; CDR3 protein: ASSHSGTLSSYEQY
V gene: TRBV28; J gene: TRBJ1-1; CDR3 protein: ASRATGGTEAF
V gene: TRBV20-1; J gene: TRBJ1-2; CDR3 protein: SARNYQGSYGYT
V gene: TRBV20-1; J gene: TRBJ2-1; CDR3 protein: SARDPARSGRANEQF
V gene: TRBV14; J gene: TRBJ2-5; CDR3 protein: ASSQRETQY
V gene: TRBV6-1; J gene: TRBJ2-1; CDR3 protein: ASSEAKGDEQF